One and the same sample provided the 26 T cell receptor beta chains below, sequenced in a study of blood T cell repertoires in COVID-19. Sequenced by immunoSEQ multiplex PCR; TCRdb stores in-frame clones only, minus some. The sample lists approximately 190,000 clones, 86% seen once, with around 23% in the top ten. Sequencing was performed on PBMCs or T cells enriched from blood (not recorded which). These receptors all stem from a woman aged 40-49 years in a cohort exposed to, infected with or recovered from COVID-19 (not recorded which).

CDR3 sequence: CASSSSQSAGTGSYNEQFF. The CDR3, as DNA: TGTGCCAGCAGCTCGAGTCAGTCAGCGGGAACCGGCTCCTACAATGAGCAGTTCTTC. V and J are TRBV11-2 and TRBJ2-1; 7 bases line up with TRBD2. Germline assignment: CDR1 SGHAT and CDR2 FQNNGV. The ends lost 4 bases at V and 0 bases at J; junction bases unmatched: 15. The CDR3 is made up of 19 amino acids.

Here the CDR3 DNA reads TGTGCCAGCAGCTTTGGGGGGATGGGAAATGAGCAGTTCTTC. Encoded protein: CASSFGGMGNEQFF. The chain combines TRBV7-9 with TRBJ2-1, with D possibly TRBD2 on 6 matching bases. The CDR3 is made up of 14 amino acids. The ends were cut back, 3 bases at V and 7 bases at J, with 13 bases in the middle. Germline lookup yields CDR1 SEHNR and CDR2 FQNEAQ (reference sequence).

The chain links TRBV7-9 to TRBJ1-1; 8 bases line up with TRBD1. Germline loops: CDR1 SEHNR, CDR2 FQNEAQ (reference sequence). J lost 4 bases, V lost 1 base, and 5 bases had no gene match. CDR3 length: 15 amino acids. The CDR3 loop is CASSLEGQGATEAFF. CDR3 bases: TGTGCCAGCAGCTTAGAGGGCCAGGGGGCCACTGAAGCTTTCTTT.

The genes are TRBV10-1 and TRBJ1-1; D unresolved. V was shortened by 0 bases and J by 1 base, with 6 bases between the two germline ends. The CDR3 has 14 amino acids. From germline, CDR1 is WNHNN and CDR2 SYGVQD (reference sequence). The CDR3 region is CASSESQKNTEAFF. The DNA of the CDR3 is TGCGCCAGCAGTGAGTCGCAGAAGAACACTGAAGCTTTCTTT.

The V and J genes are TRBV11-3 and TRBJ1-3; 9 nucleotides agree with TRBD1. The germline V gene has CDR1 SGHNT and CDR2 YENEEA. The J segment lost 0 bases and the V segment lost 3 bases, leaving 12 bases of the junction unmatched. This CDR3 has 19 amino acids. CDR3 amino acids: CASSFARPGQGRSGNTIYF. DNA for the CDR3: TGTGCCAGCAGCTTTGCACGCCCGGGACAGGGACGCTCTGGAAACACCATATATTTT. Filled out from reference TRBV11-3 and TRBJ1-3, the complete variable domain reads EAGVVQSPRYKIIEKKQPVAFWCNPISGHNTLYWYLQNLGQGPELLIRYENEEAVDDSQLPKDRFSAERLKGVDSTLKIQPAELGDSAVYLCASSFARPGQGRSGNTIYFGEGSWLTVV.

The chain recombines TRBV24-1 with TRBJ2-7; D is unresolved. The germline V and J ends were trimmed by 7 bases and 6 bases, with 27 bases remaining between them. The V gene's germline CDR1 is KGHDR and CDR2 SFDVKD. The CDR3 contains 17 residues. The CDR3 DNA reads as TGTGCCACCAGGCTGGGCCCTCTGACCAGCTCGGATCGCGAGCAGTACTTC. This translates into CATRLGPLTSSDREQYF.

V gene TRBV12-5 combines with J gene TRBJ2-1; possible D gene TRBD2, 5 bases. The CDR3 consists of 16 residues. The V gene lost 2 bases and the J gene lost 4 bases, with 15 bases spanning the gap. Per the germline V gene, CDR1 is LGHNT and CDR2 is FRNRAP. CDR3: CASGLPTSLLYNEQFF. DNA of the CDR3: TGTGCTAGTGGTTTGCCCACTAGTTTACTTTACAATGAGCAGTTCTTC. The full variable domain, completed using reference TRBV12-5 and TRBJ2-1, is DARVTQTPRHKVTEMGQEVTMRCQPILGHNTVFWYRQTMMQGLELLAYFRNRAPLDDSGMPKDRFSAEMPDATLATLKIQPSEPRDSAVYFCASGLPTSLLYNEQFFGPGTRLTVL.

The genes are TRBV15 and TRBJ1-4; 7 positions agree with TRBD1. V lost 8 bases and J lost 8; bases outside the gene matches: 8. The CDR3 consists of 13 residues. The germline V gene encodes CDR1 LNHNV and CDR2 YYDKDF (reference sequence). DNA of the CDR3: TGTGCCACCCAACAGGGGAGGCGGGAAAAACTGTTTTTT. Amino acid sequence: CATQQGRREKLFF.

The genes are TRBV11-3 and TRBJ2-3, with 9 positions matching TRBD2. Trimming cost V 2 bases and J 8 bases; bases outside gene matches: 14. From germline, CDR1 is SGHNT and CDR2 YENEEA. CDR3 size: 17 residues. CDR3 in amino acids: CASSLSGTSQIKGTQYF. CDR3 nucleotide sequence: TGTGCCAGCAGCTTATCCGGGACTAGCCAAATCAAGGGTACGCAGTATTTT.

The chain links TRBV24-1 to TRBJ2-5, with a tentative D call TRBD1 (5 bases). The germline CDR1 and CDR2 sequences are KGHDR and SFDVKD. With 2 bases removed from V and 5 bases from J, the gap between germline ends came to 23 bases. The CDR3 contains 18 residues. CDR3 sequence reads: CATSDYTRQGVLSETQYF. CDR3 nucleotides: TGTGCCACCAGTGATTACACCCGGCAAGGGGTCCTAAGTGAGACCCAGTACTTC.

V and J are TRBV19 and TRBJ2-1; 7 bases are a match to TRBD1. There are 15 residues in the CDR3. The V and J ends lost 9 bases and 3 bases, in that order; junction bases with no gene match: 11. Germline assignment: CDR1 LNHDA and CDR2 SQIVND (reference sequence). In nucleotides, the CDR3 is TGTGCCAGCCAGACAGGGACGGGGTTCTACAATGAGCAGTTCTTC. It is translated as CASQTGTGFYNEQFF.

The chain is built from TRBV9 and TRBJ1-2, with D possibly matching TRBD1 (5 bases). This CDR3 region has 16 residues. The germline V gene has CDR1 SGDLS and CDR2 YYNGEE. The germline V and J ends were trimmed by 0 bases and 4 bases, with 16 bases remaining between them. The CDR3 nucleotides are TGTGCCAGCAGCGTAGGTTCCCAGGGCAGAGGCTATGGCTACACCTTC. This gives the protein CASSVGSQGRGYGYTF.

The gene calls are TRBV19 and TRBJ2-5, with D unclear. Trimming took 5 bases from V and 1 from J, leaving 11 bases between them. This CDR3 spans 14 amino acids. In germline, CDR1 is LNHDA, CDR2 SQIVND (reference sequence). This CDR3 reads CASSYHGGQETQYF. The CDR3 nucleotides read TGTGCCAGTAGTTACCACGGCGGCCAAGAGACCCAGTACTTC.

V gene TRBV24-1 combines with J gene TRBJ2-7; TRBD1 might be the D (5 bases). The CDR3 spans 15 residues. Germline values: CDR1 KGHDR, CDR2 SFDVKD. V lost 4 bases and J 2 bases, leaving 14 bases between the germline ends. The CDR3 reads CATSESWGSTYEQYF. CDR3 bases: TGTGCCACCAGTGAAAGCTGGGGCAGCACCTACGAGCAGTACTTC.

The V gene is TRBV29-1, the J gene TRBJ1-3; D not resolved. CDR1 SQVTM and CDR2 ANQGSEA come from the germline V gene. This CDR3 has 14 residues. The V gene lost 4 bases and the J gene lost 0 bases, with 10 bases spanning the gap. DNA of the CDR3: TGCAGCGTTGGAGGTAGTCCCTCTGGAAACACCATATATTTT. This gives the protein CSVGGSPSGNTIYF.

The chain couples TRBV11-2 to TRBJ1-2; 8 nucleotides align to TRBD1. Looked up from germline, CDR1 is SGHAT and CDR2 is FQNNGV. The CDR3 consists of 15 residues. The junction had 1 base not matched to a gene; V was cut back by 0 bases and J by 1 base. DNA for the CDR3: TGTGCCAGCAGCTTAGATACAGGGGGTAACTATGGCTACACCTTC. Protein product: CASSLDTGGNYGYTF. Complete variable domain (other parts from reference TRBV11-2 and TRBJ1-2): EAGVAQSPRYKIIEKRQSVAFWCNPISGHATLYWYQQILGQGPKLLIQFQNNGVVDDSQLPKDRFSAERLKGVDSTLKIQPAKLEDSAVYLCASSLDTGGNYGYTFGSGTRLTVV.

CDR3 in DNA: TGTGCCAGCAGGCGGGAGGCAGGCGGCTACACCTTC. Residues: CASRREAGGYTF. The V gene is TRBV7-9, the J gene TRBJ1-2; D call uncertain. Germline loops: CDR1 SEHNR, CDR2 FQNEAQ (reference sequence). Trimming cost V 6 bases and J 8 bases, with 13 bases left between them. This CDR3 spans 12 amino acids.

This chain uses TRBV5-1 with TRBJ2-1; possible D gene TRBD1, 5 bases. Germline-derived CDR1 and CDR2 are SGHRS and YFSETQ. This CDR3 region has 13 residues. The ends were cut back, 4 bases at V and 4 bases at J, with 9 bases in the middle. Written as DNA, the CDR3 is TGCGCCAGCAGCGCCACAGGATACAATGAGCAGTTCTTC. It specifies CASSATGYNEQFF.

The genes are TRBV27 and TRBJ1-1; a possible D gene is TRBD1 (5 bases). CDR3 length equals 14 residues. The germline CDR1 and CDR2 sequences are MNHEY and SMNVEV (reference sequence). The V end lost 3 bases, the J end lost 1 base, and 9 bases lay between the germline ends. The CDR3 coding sequence is TGTGCCAGCAGTTTCGGGGGAGGGAACACTGAAGCTTTCTTT. As protein: CASSFGGGNTEAFF.

V usage is TRBV5-1 and J usage is TRBJ1-1; 7 bases fit TRBD1. V was clipped by 4 bases and J by 1 base; unmatched bases: 7. The CDR3 extends over 15 amino acids. Germline V gene data show CDR1 as SGHRS and CDR2 as YFSETQ. The CDR3 region has the DNA TGCGCCAGCAGCCCCTTGGGACAGACGAACACTGAAGCTTTCTTT. Translated, it gives CASSPLGQTNTEAFF.

The rearrangement uses TRBV11-2 and TRBJ1-1; weak D call: TRBD1 (5 bases). The CDR3 runs 17 residues. CDR1 SGHAT and CDR2 FQNNGV come from the germline V gene. The V end lost 1 base, the J end lost 0 bases, and 15 bases lay between the germline ends. DNA for the CDR3: TGTGCCAGCAGCTTAGCGGTTGACAGAGGCATGAACACTGAAGCTTTCTTT. This encodes CASSLAVDRGMNTEAFF.

The chain is built from TRBV10-3 and TRBJ2-5; TRBD2 matches at 8 bases. The CDR3 has 18 amino acids. Unmatched junction bases numbered 13, after V lost 2 bases and J lost 2 bases. CDR1 is ENHRY and CDR2 is SYGVKD in the germline V gene. CDR3 loop: CAISEKNVRAGEQETQYF. DNA of the CDR3: TGTGCCATCAGTGAGAAGAACGTAAGAGCGGGAGAACAAGAGACCCAGTACTTC.

This chain links TRBV7-2 with TRBJ1-2, with D unresolved. V was pared by 2 bases and J by 11 bases, with 15 bases between. This CDR3 is 13 amino acids long. Germline assignment: CDR1 SGHTA and CDR2 FQGNSA. In DNA, the CDR3 is TGTGCCAGCAGCTTAAATCATGGGAGGGAATACACCTTC. Its translation: CASSLNHGREYTF.

The V call is TRBV15, the J call TRBJ1-2; D possibly corresponds to TRBD1 (6 bases). The V and J ends lost 3 bases and 4 bases respectively, with 12 bases between them. The CDR3 is 14 amino acids. Germline lookup yields CDR1 LNHNV and CDR2 YYDKDF (reference sequence). The CDR3 nucleotides read TGTGCCACCAGCAGGAGGACAGCACTCTATGGCTACACCTTC. The encoded protein is CATSRRTALYGYTF.

The chain links TRBV3-1 (or the pseudogene TRBV3-2) to TRBJ2-1, with 9 bases identical to TRBD2. With V trimmed by 1 base and J by 6 bases, 7 bases remained unmatched. Looked up from germline, CDR1 is LGHDT and CDR2 is YNNKEL (reference sequence). This CDR3 comprises 16 residues. The CDR3 loop reads CASSQGSAGGFNEQFF. The CDR3 region has the DNA TGTGCCAGCAGCCAAGGATCAGCGGGGGGATTCAATGAGCAGTTCTTC.

For the CDR3, the DNA is TGCAGTGCTAGTAACAGGTCAAGCTCCTACGAGCAGTACTTC. It specifies CSASNRSSSYEQYF. V and J are TRBV20-1 and TRBJ2-7, with D perhaps TRBD1 (5 bases). V was trimmed by 3 bases and J by 0 bases, leaving 12 bases between them. The CDR3 loop spans 14 amino acids. CDR1 and CDR2 from the germline V gene are DFQATT and SNEGSKA (reference sequence).